The 3 T cell receptor beta chains listed next were all sequenced from one sample in a study of control samples from healthy donors and cancer patients. Some clones are missing from TCRdb's copy, which holds only in-frame ones; the method was immunoSEQ multiplex PCR. The data contain about 120,000 clones, about nine tenths of them seen just once; the ten biggest clones take up 2.1%. The source material was blood. These receptors all come from a woman between 50 and 59 years old in good health.

V and J are TRBV11-2 and TRBJ2-6; no clear D gene. Trimming stripped 5 bases from V and 4 bases from J, with 12 bases between. Germline CDR1 SGHAT, CDR2 FQNNGV. This CDR3 contains 15 residues. The CDR3 DNA reads TGTGCCAGCAGCCAGCCCCGTTCCGGGGCCAACGTCCTGACTTTC. Protein sequence: CASSQPRSGANVLTF.

The genes are TRBV7-2 and TRBJ1-6; D not resolved. The germline gives CDR1 SGHTA, CDR2 FQGNSA. V was shortened by 3 bases and J by 7 bases, with 7 bases between the two germline ends. This CDR3 region has 13 residues. The CDR3 here is CASSFLYNSPLHF. CDR3 nucleotides: TGTGCCAGCAGCTTCCTGTACAATTCACCCCTCCACTTT.

V is TRBV10-3 and J is TRBJ1-5, with unresolved D. The germline V and J ends were trimmed by 10 bases and 4 bases, with 17 bases remaining between them. Germline CDR1 ENHRY, CDR2 SYGVKD. The CDR3 runs 14 residues. This chain's CDR3 is CATKGLDGNQPQHF. CDR3 DNA: TGTGCCACGAAGGGTTTGGACGGGAATCAGCCCCAGCATTTT.